The 17 T cell receptor beta chains presented below share a single source sample, sequenced in a study of blood T cell repertoires in COVID-19. This table comes from immunoSEQ multiplex PCR, and its TCRdb copy is limited to in-frame clones, with some not included. The data contain around 100,000 clones, more than 75% of them seen just once; the ten biggest clones take up 6.2%. Material for sequencing was peripheral blood. These receptors were collected from a human donor in a cohort sampled during active COVID-19.

The chain carries TRBV7-8 and TRBJ1-1; TRBD1 might be the D (6 bases). The germline CDR1 and CDR2 sequences are SGHVS and FQNEAQ. This CDR3 contains 17 residues. The V gene lost 0 bases and the J gene lost 0 bases, with 14 bases spanning the gap. The CDR3 loop reads CASSLARLQGLNTEAFF. Written as DNA, the CDR3 is TGTGCCAGCAGCTTAGCGAGACTACAGGGATTGAACACTGAAGCTTTCTTT.

This chain links TRBV28 with TRBJ1-2; maybe TRBD1 (6 bases). The ends were cut back, 11 bases at V and 5 bases at J, with 15 bases in the middle. Germline V gives CDR1 MDHEN, CDR2 SYDVKM. The CDR3 runs 12 residues. The CDR3 loop is CASNRERYGYTF. In DNA form, the CDR3 reads TGTGCCTCCAACAGGGAACGATATGGCTACACCTTC.

The rearrangement links TRBV6-2 or TRBV6-3 to TRBJ2-7; 9 bases map to TRBD1. The CDR3 contains 16 residues. The V gene end was trimmed by 6 bases and the J gene end by 5 bases; junction bases not matched to a gene: 14. CDR1 MNHEY and CDR2 SVGEGT come from the germline V gene. The DNA of the CDR3 is TGTGCCAGCAGCTTTTCAATGACAGGGGGGTTAGACGAGCAGTACTTC. It encodes CASSFSMTGGLDEQYF.

The chain couples TRBV11-2 to TRBJ2-7; 8 bases line up with TRBD2. The J segment lost 3 bases and the V segment lost 3 bases, leaving 10 bases of the junction unmatched. The CDR3 runs 16 residues. From germline, CDR1 is SGHAT and CDR2 FQNNGV. In DNA form, the CDR3 reads TGTGCCAGCAGCTTGGGGGGACTAGGATTCCTCTACGAGCAGTACTTC. Its translation is CASSLGGLGFLYEQYF.

The rearrangement joins TRBV7-9 to TRBJ2-1; D unclear. Trimming removed 5 bases at V and 10 bases at J, with 12 bases between. The germline V gene has CDR1 SEHNR and CDR2 FQNEAQ (reference sequence). The CDR3 sequence is 12 residues long. The CDR3 reads CASSLGVMEQFF. DNA of the CDR3: TGTGCCAGCAGCCTCGGAGTTATGGAGCAGTTCTTC.

The V and J genes are TRBV4-1 and TRBJ1-5; D gene unclear. Germline V gene sequence: CDR1 MGHRA, CDR2 YSYEKL. CDR3 size: 14 residues. Trimming pared 4 bases from V and 0 bases from J, leaving 7 bases between. As DNA, the CDR3 is TGCGCCAGCAGCCCAACAGATAGCAATCAGCCCCAGCATTTT. Translated, it gives CASSPTDSNQPQHF.

The chain carries TRBV6-6 and TRBJ2-3; TRBD2 matches at 10 bases. The CDR3 loop spans 16 amino acids. Germline CDR1 is MNHNY and CDR2 is SVGAGI (reference sequence). The ends lost 2 bases at V and 2 bases at J; junction bases unmatched: 4. CDR3: CASSYVTSGATDTQYF. CDR3 bases: TGTGCCAGCAGTTACGTAACTAGCGGGGCCACAGATACGCAGTATTTT.

The chain links TRBV4-1 to TRBJ2-2; D perhaps matches TRBD2 (5 bases). The ends were cut back, 8 bases at V and 4 bases at J, with 14 bases in the middle. This CDR3 has 14 residues. Germline V CDR1 and CDR2: MGHRA, YSYEKL. The CDR3 sequence is CASASGDLTGELFF. CDR3 sequence (DNA): TGCGCCAGCGCGAGCGGCGACCTCACCGGGGAGCTGTTTTTT.

CDR3 coding DNA: TGTGCCAGCAGTTGGGGACAAAACCAAGAGACCCAGTACTTC. Protein: CASSWGQNQETQYF. The chain recombines TRBV27 with TRBJ2-5; tentatively, D is TRBD1 (6 bases). Trimming took 4 bases from V and 0 from J, leaving 9 bases between them. The CDR3 is 14 amino acids. Looked up from germline, CDR1 is MNHEY and CDR2 is SMNVEV (reference sequence).

The V and J genes are TRBV24-1 and TRBJ2-1; 15 bases fit TRBD2. Germline V lookup: CDR1 KGHDR, CDR2 SFDVKD. The CDR3 contains 19 residues. The ends lost 5 bases at V and 0 bases at J; junction bases unmatched: 7. The CDR3 loop is CATSGLPGLAGGSYNEQFF. In DNA, the CDR3 is TGTGCCACCAGTGGGTTACCGGGACTAGCGGGGGGCTCCTACAATGAGCAGTTCTTC.

This chain joins TRBV7-9 and TRBJ2-7; D not certain. Trimming shortened V by 6 bases and J by 3 bases, and 6 bases separated the two germline ends. CDR1 and CDR2 (germline): SEHNR, FQNEAQ (reference sequence). This CDR3 has 11 residues. CDR3 protein: CASRLNYEQYF. The DNA of the CDR3 is TGTGCCAGCAGACTCAACTACGAGCAGTACTTC.

The chain couples TRBV28 to TRBJ2-1; possible D gene TRBD2, 6 bases. CDR1 and CDR2 (germline): MDHEN, SYDVKM. V was cut by 3 bases and J by 4 bases, with 7 bases left in between. The CDR3 covers 13 residues. The CDR3 region has the DNA TGTGCCAGCAGTTTGGGAGGATACAATGAGCAGTTCTTC. Protein product: CASSLGGYNEQFF.

The chain combines TRBV6-4 with TRBJ2-1, with D possibly matching TRBD1 (6 bases). Germline CDR1 reads MRHNA; CDR2 reads SNTAGT. The V gene lost 0 bases and the J gene lost 8 bases, with 8 bases spanning the gap. The CDR3 has 13 amino acids. The CDR3 DNA follows: TGTGCCAGCAGTGACTCGAGGGGGTATGAGCAGTTCTTC. Protein product: CASSDSRGYEQFF.

The chain couples TRBV13 to TRBJ2-1; 11 bases map to TRBD2. Germline loops: CDR1 PRHDT, CDR2 FYEKMQ (reference sequence). After removal of 4 bases from V and 3 bases from J, the junction contained 5 bases not matched to a gene. The CDR3 has 16 amino acids. In nucleotides, the CDR3 is TGTGCCAGCAGCTCGGGACTAGCGGACCACTACAATGAGCAGTTCTTC. It specifies CASSSGLADHYNEQFF.

The J gene is TRBJ1-5, the V gene TRBV5-8; the D is unclear. The germline V and J ends were trimmed by 3 bases and 6 bases, with 10 bases remaining between them. CDR1 and CDR2 from the germline V gene are SGHTS and YDEGEE. CDR3 size: 13 residues. The CDR3 is CASSSKPPQPQHF. The CDR3 DNA reads as TGTGCCAGCAGCTCGAAGCCCCCTCAGCCCCAGCATTTT.

J is TRBJ1-1 and V is TRBV5-5; tentative D call: TRBD1 (5 bases). The germline V gene encodes CDR1 SGHKS and CDR2 YYEKEE (reference sequence). There are 12 residues in the CDR3. V was trimmed by 4 bases and J by 5 bases, leaving 9 bases between them. CDR3 residues: CASSPGNTEAFF. The CDR3 nucleotides are TGTGCCAGCAGCCCAGGGAATACTGAAGCTTTCTTT.

This chain's CDR3 is CASSLGGPNEQFF. In DNA, the CDR3 is TGTGCCAGCAGCTTAGGGGGCCCAAATGAGCAGTTCTTC. The chain recombines TRBV11-2 with TRBJ2-1, with D perhaps matching TRBD1 (5 bases). The ends were cut back, 1 base at V and 7 bases at J, with 8 bases in the middle. CDR3 size: 13 residues. Germline assignment: CDR1 SGHAT and CDR2 FQNNGV.